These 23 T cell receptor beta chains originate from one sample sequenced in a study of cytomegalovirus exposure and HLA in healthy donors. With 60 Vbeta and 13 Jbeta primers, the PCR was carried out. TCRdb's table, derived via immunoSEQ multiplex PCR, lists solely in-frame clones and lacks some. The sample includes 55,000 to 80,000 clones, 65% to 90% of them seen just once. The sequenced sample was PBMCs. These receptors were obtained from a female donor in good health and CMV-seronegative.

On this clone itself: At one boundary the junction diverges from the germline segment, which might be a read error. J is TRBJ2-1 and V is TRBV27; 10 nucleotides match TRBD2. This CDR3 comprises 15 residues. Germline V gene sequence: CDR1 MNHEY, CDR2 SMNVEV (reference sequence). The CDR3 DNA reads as TGTGCCAGCAGTTCCATAGGAGCGGGGGGGCGCGGTGAGATCTTC. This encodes CASSSIGAGGRGEIF.

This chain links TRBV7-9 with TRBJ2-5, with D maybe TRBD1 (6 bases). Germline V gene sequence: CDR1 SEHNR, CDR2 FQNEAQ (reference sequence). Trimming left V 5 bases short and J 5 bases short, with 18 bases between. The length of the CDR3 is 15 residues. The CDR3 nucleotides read TGTGCCAGCAGCCCCCCACAGGGAGTAAGGGAGACCCAGTACTTC. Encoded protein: CASSPPQGVRETQYF. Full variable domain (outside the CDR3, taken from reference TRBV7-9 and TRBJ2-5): DTGVSQNPRHKITKRGQNVTFRCDPISEHNRLYWYRQTLGQGPEFLTYFQNEAQLEKSRLLSDRFSAERPKGSFSTLEIQRTEQGDSAMYLCASSPPQGVRETQYFGPGTRLLVL.

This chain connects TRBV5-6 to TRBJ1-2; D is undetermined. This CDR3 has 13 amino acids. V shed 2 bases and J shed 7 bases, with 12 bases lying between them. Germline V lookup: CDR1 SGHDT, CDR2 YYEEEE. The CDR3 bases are TGTGCCAGCAGCTTCGGGAACTTGGGTGGCTACACCTTC. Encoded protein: CASSFGNLGGYTF.

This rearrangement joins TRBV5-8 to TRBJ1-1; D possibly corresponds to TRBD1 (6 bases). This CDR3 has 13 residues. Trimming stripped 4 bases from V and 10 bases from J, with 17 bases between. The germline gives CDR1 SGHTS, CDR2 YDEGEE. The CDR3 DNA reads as TGTGCCAGCAGCACCCGACAGGAGCTGAGAGCTTTCTTT. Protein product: CASSTRQELRAFF.

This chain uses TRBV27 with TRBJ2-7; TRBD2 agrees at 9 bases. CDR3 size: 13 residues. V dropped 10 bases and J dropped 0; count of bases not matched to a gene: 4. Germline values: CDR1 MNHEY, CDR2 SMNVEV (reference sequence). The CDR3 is CATRLAASYEQYF. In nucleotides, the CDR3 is TGTGCCACCAGACTAGCGGCCTCCTACGAGCAGTACTTC.

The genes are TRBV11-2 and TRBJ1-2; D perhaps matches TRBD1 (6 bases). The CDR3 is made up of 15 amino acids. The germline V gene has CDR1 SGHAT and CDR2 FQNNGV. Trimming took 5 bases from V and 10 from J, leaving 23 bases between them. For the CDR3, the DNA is TGTGCCAGCAGCCCGACAGGTGGATTAGTCTTTTCCTACACCTTC. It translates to CASSPTGGLVFSYTF.

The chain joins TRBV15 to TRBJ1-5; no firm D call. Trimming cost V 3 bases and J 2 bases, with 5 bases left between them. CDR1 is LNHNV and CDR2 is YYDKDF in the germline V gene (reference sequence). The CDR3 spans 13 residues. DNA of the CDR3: TGTGCCACCAGCAGGATAGGCAATCAGCCCCAGCATTTT. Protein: CATSRIGNQPQHF. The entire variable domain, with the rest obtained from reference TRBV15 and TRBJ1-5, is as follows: DAMVIQNPRYQVTQFGKPVTLSCSQTLNHNVMYWYQQKSSQAPKLLFHYYDKDFNNEADTPDNFQSRRPNTSFCFLDIRSPGLGDTAMYLCATSRIGNQPQHFGDGTRLSIL.

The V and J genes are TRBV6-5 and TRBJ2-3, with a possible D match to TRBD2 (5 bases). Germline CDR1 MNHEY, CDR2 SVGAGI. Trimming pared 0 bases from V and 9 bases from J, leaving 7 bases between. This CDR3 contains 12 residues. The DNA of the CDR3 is TGTGCCAGCAGTTACTCGTCGGGAACGCAGTATTTT. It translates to CASSYSSGTQYF.

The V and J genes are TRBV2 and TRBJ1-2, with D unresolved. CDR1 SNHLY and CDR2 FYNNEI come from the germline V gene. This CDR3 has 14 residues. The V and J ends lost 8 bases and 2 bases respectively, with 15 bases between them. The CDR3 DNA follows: TGTGCCAGCCAACCGGTGGGCAGGAACTATGGCTACACCTTC. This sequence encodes CASQPVGRNYGYTF.

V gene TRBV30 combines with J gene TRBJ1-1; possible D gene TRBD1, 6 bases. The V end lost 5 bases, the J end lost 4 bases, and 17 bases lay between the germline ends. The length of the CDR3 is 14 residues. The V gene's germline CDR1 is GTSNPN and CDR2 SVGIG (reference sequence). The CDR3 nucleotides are TGTGCCTGGGGTAGGGGGGGGACTCGCACTGAAGCTTTCTTT. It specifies CAWGRGGTRTEAFF.

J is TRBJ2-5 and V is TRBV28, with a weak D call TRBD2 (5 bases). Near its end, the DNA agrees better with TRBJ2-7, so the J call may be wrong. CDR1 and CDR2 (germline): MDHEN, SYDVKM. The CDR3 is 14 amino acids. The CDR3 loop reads CASSFIGSSYEQYF. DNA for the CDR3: TGTGCCAGCAGTTTTATTGGGAGTTCCTACGAGCAGTACTTC.

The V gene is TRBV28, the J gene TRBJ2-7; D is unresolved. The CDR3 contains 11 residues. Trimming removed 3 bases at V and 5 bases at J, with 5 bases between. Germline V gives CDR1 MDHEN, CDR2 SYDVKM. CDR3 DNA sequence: TGTGCCAGCAGTTTCGGTGACGAGCAGTACTTC. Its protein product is CASSFGDEQYF.

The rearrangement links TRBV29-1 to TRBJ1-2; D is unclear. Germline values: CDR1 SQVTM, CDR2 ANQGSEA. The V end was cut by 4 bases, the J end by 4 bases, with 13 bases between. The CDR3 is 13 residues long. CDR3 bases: TGCAGCGTTGTCCTAGAGCCTCTCTATGGCTACACCTTC. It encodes CSVVLEPLYGYTF. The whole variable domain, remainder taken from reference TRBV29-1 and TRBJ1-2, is SAVISQKPSRDICQRGTSLTIQCQVDSQVTMMFWYRQQPGQSLTLIATANQGSEATYESGFVIDKFPISRPNLTFSTLTVSNMSPEDSSIYLCSVVLEPLYGYTFGSGTRLTVV.

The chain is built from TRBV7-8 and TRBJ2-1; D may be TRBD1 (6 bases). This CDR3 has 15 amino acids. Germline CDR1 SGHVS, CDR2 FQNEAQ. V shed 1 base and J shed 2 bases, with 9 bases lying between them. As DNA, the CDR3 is TGTGCCAGCAGCTTAGTCAGGGGAACCTACAATGAGCAGTTCTTC. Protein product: CASSLVRGTYNEQFF.

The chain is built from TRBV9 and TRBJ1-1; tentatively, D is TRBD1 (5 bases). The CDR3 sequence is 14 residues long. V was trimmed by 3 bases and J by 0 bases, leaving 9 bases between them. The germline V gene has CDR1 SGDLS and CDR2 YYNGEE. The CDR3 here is CASSALDMNTEAFF. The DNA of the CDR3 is TGTGCCAGCAGCGCCTTGGACATGAACACTGAAGCTTTCTTT.

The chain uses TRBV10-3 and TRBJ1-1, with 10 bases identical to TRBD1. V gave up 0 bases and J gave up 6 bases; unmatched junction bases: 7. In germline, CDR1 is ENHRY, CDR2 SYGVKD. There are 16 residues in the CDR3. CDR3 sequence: CAISESWTGGRSEAFF. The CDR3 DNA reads TGTGCCATCAGTGAGTCTTGGACAGGGGGGCGTTCTGAAGCTTTCTTT.

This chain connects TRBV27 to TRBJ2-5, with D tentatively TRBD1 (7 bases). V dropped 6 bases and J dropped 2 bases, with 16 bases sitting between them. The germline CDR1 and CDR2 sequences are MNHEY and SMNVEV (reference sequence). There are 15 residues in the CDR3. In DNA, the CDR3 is TGTGCCAGCAGGCGAACCTCAGGGGGGCAAGAGACCCAGTACTTC. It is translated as CASRRTSGGQETQYF.

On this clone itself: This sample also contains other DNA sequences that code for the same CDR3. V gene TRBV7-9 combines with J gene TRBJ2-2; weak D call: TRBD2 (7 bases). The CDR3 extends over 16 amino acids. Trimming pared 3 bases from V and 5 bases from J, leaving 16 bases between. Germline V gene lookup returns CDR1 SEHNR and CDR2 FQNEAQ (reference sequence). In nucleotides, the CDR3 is TGTGCCAGCAGCTTTACCCCGGGGGGCAGAACCGGGGAGCTGTTTTTT. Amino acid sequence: CASSFTPGGRTGELFF.

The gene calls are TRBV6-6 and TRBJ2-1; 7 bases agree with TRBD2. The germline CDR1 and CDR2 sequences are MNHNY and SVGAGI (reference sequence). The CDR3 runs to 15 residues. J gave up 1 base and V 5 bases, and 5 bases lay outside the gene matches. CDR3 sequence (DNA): TGTGCCAGCAGTGACCGCGGGGGATCCTACAATGAGCAGTTCTTC. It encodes CASSDRGGSYNEQFF.

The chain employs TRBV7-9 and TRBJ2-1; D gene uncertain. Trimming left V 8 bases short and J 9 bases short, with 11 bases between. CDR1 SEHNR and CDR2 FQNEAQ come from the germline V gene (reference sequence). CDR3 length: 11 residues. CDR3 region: CASLWSGEQFF. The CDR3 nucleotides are TGTGCCAGCCTCTGGTCAGGTGAGCAGTTCTTC.

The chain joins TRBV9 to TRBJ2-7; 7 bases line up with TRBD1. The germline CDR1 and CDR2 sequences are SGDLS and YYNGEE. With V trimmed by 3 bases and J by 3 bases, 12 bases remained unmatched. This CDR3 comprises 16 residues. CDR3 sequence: CASSAGLKGADYEQYF. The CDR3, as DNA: TGTGCCAGCAGCGCTGGGCTGAAGGGGGCAGACTACGAGCAGTACTTC.

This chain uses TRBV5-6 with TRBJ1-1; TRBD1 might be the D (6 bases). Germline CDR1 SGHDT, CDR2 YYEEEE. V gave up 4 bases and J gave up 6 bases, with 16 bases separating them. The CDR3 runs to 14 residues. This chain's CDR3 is CASSLGHRRAEAFF. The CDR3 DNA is TGTGCCAGCAGCCTGGGACACCGGCGGGCTGAAGCTTTCTTT. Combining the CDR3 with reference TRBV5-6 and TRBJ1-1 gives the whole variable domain DAGVTQSPTHLIKTRGQQVTLRCSPKSGHDTVSWYQQALGQGPQFIFQYYEEEERQRGNFPDRFSGHQFPNYSSELNVNALLLGDSALYLCASSLGHRRAEAFFGQGTRLTVV.

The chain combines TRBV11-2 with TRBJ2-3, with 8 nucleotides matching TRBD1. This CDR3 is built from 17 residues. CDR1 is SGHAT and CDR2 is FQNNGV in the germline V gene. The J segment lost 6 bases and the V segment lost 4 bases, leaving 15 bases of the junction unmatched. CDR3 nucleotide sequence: TGTGCCAGCAGCTGGACGAGTAGTGGGACAGGCGATGATACGCAGTATTTT. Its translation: CASSWTSSGTGDDTQYF. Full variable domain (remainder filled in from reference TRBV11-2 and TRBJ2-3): EAGVAQSPRYKIIEKRQSVAFWCNPISGHATLYWYQQILGQGPKLLIQFQNNGVVDDSQLPKDRFSAERLKGVDSTLKIQPAKLEDSAVYLCASSWTSSGTGDDTQYFGPGTRLTVL.